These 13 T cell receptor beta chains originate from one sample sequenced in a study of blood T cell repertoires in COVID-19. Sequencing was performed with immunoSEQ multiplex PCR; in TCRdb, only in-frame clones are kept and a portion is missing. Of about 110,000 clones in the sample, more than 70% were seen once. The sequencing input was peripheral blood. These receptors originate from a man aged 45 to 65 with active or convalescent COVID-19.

CDR3 coding DNA: TGCGCCAGCAGGCCTACAGGGCCCCCTAATGAAAAACTGTTTTTT. It codes for CASRPTGPPNEKLFF. The chain combines TRBV5-1 with TRBJ1-4; the D gene is possibly TRBD1 (6 bases). The CDR3 runs to 15 residues. Between the trimmed V and J ends, which lost 5 bases and 3 bases, there was a span of 14 bases. The germline V gene has CDR1 SGHRS and CDR2 YFSETQ.

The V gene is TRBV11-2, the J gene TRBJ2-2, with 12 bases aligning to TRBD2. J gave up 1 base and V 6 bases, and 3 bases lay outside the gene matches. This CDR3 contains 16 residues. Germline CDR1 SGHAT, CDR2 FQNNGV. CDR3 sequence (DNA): TGTGCCAGCAGGCTAGCGGGAGGGTTGAACACCGGGGAGCTGTTTTTT. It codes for CASRLAGGLNTGELFF.

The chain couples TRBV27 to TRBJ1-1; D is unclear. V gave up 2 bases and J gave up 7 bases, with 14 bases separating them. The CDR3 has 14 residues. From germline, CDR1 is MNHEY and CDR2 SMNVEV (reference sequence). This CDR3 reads CASSLGRRGSEAFF. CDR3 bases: TGTGCCAGCAGTTTAGGCCGTCGGGGAAGTGAAGCTTTCTTT.

CDR3 loop: CASSPTGNMRAFF. The CDR3 nucleotides are TGTGCCAGCAGCCCGACAGGGAATATGCGAGCTTTCTTT. The gene calls are TRBV3-1 (or the pseudogene TRBV3-2) and TRBJ1-1, with 7 bases matching TRBD1. This CDR3 is 13 amino acids long. CDR1 is LGHDT, CDR2 YNNKEL, per germline (reference sequence). Trimming removed 4 bases from V and 10 bases from J; junction bases left unmatched: 9.

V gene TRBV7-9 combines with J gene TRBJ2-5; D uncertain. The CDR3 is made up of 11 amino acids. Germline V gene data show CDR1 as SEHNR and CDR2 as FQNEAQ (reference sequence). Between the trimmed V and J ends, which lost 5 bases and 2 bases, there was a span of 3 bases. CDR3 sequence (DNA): TGTGCCAGCAGCCAGCAAGAGACCCAGTACTTC. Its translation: CASSQQETQYF.

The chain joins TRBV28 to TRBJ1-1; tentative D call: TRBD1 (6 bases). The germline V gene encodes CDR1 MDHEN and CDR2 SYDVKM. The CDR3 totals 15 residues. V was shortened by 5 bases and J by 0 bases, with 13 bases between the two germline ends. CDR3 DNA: TGTGCCAGCAGTACACAGGGCAACATGAACACTGAAGCTTTCTTT. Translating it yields CASSTQGNMNTEAFF.

CDR3 loop: CAWSVKRNPQPIYF. The CDR3 region has the DNA TGTGCCTGGAGCGTGAAGCGTAACCCCCAGCCCATATATTTT. This chain joins TRBV30 and TRBJ1-3; D is ambiguous. The CDR3 runs 14 residues. Trimming took off 3 bases at V and 11 bases at J, with 20 bases between the two ends. Germline-derived CDR1 and CDR2 are GTSNPN and SVGIG (reference sequence).

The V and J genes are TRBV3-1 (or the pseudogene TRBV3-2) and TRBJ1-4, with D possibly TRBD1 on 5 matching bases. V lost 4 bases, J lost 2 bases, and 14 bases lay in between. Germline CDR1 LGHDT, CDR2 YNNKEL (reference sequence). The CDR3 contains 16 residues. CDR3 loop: CASSLRDSGTNEKLFF. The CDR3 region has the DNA TGTGCCAGCAGCCTTAGGGATTCAGGGACTAATGAAAAACTGTTTTTT.

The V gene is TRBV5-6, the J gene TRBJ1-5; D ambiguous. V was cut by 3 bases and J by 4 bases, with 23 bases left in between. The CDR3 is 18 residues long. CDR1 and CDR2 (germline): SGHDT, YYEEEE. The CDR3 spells CASSSMGGGGLRNQPQHF. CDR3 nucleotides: TGTGCCAGCAGCTCCATGGGAGGTGGTGGATTACGGAATCAGCCCCAGCATTTT. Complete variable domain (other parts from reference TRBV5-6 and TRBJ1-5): DAGVTQSPTHLIKTRGQQVTLRCSPKSGHDTVSWYQQALGQGPQFIFQYYEEEERQRGNFPDRFSGHQFPNYSSELNVNALLLGDSALYLCASSSMGGGGLRNQPQHFGDGTRLSIL.

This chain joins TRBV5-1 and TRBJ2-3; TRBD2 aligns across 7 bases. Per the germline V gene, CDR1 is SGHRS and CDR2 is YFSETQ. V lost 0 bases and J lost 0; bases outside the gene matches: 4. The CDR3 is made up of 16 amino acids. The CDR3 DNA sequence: TGCGCCAGCAGCTTGGCTAGCGGTGGCAGCACAGATACGCAGTATTTT. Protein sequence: CASSLASGGSTDTQYF. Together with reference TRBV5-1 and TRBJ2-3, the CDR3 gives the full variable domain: KAGVTQTPRYLIKTRGQQVTLSCSPISGHRSVSWYQQTPGQGLQFLFEYFSETQRNKGNFPGRFSGRQFSNSRSEMNVSTLELGDSALYLCASSLASGGSTDTQYFGPGTRLTVL.

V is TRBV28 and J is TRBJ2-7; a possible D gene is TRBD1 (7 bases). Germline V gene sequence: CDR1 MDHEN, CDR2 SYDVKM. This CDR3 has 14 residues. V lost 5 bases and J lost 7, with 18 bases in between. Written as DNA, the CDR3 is TGTGCCAGCAGTCCGGACAGGACTACGGGGGAGCAGTACTTC. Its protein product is CASSPDRTTGEQYF.

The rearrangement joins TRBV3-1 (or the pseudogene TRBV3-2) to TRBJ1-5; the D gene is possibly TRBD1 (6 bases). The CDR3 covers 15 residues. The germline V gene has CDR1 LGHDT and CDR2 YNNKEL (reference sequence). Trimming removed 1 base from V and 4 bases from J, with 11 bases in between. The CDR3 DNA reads TGTGCCAGCAGCCAAGGCCAGCAGGGGAATCAGCCCCAGCATTTT. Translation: CASSQGQQGNQPQHF.

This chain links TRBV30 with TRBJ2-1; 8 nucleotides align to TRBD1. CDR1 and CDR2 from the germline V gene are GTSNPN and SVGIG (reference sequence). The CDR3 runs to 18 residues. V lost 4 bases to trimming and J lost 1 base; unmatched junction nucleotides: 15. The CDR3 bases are TGTGCCTGGATTAGTTCAGGGGGCTGGGGGCTTTCCTACAATGAGCAGTTCTTC. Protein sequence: CAWISSGGWGLSYNEQFF.